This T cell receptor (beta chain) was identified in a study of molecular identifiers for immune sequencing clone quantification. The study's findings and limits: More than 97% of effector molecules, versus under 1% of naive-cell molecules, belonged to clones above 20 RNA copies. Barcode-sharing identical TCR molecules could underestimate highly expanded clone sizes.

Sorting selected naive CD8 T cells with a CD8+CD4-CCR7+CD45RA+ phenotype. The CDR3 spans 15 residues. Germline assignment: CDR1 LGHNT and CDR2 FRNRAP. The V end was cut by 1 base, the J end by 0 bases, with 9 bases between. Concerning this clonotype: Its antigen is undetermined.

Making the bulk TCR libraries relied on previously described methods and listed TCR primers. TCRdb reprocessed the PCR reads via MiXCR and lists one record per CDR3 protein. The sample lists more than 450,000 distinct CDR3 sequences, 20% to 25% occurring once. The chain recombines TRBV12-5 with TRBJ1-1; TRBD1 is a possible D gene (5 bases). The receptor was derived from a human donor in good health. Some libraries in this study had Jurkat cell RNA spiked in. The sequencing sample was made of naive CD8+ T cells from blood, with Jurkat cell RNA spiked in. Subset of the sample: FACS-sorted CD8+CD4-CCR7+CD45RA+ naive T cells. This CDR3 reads CASGLDGGLNTEAFF. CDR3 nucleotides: TGTGCTAGTGGTTTGGATGGGGGATTGAACACTGAAGCTTTCTTT. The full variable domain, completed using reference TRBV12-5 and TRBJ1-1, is DARVTQTPRHKVTEMGQEVTMRCQPILGHNTVFWYRQTMMQGLELLAYFRNRAPLDDSGMPKDRFSAEMPDATLATLKIQPSEPRDSAVYFCASGLDGGLNTEAFFGQGTRLTVV.